This TCR beta chain is from a study of T cells in localized non-small cell lung cancer. The study's findings and limits: When the top 100 tumor clones were examined, a median approximately 59 of them also appeared in the adjacent lung, which was paired and uninvolved. Uninvolved adjacent lung had higher T cell clonality than tumor and all other tissues.

Regarding this clone: Its antigen is currently unknown.

The CDR3 is made up of 15 amino acids. The germline gives CDR1 LGHNA, CDR2 YNFKEQ. V gave up 0 bases and J gave up 4 bases, with 12 bases separating them. This table comes from immunoSEQ multiplex PCR, and its TCRdb copy is limited to in-frame clones, with some not included. The data show 40,000 to 60,000 clones, 85% to 90% seen once. The input for sequencing was PBMCs, taken before any cancer treatment. The chain has TRBV4-2 and TRBJ1-2; D remains unclear. This TCR derives from a female donor with stage II lung adenocarcinoma. For the CDR3, the DNA is TGTGCCAGCAGCCAAGAATGGTGGGGTAGCTATGGCTACACCTTC. The encoded protein is CASSQEWWGSYGYTF.